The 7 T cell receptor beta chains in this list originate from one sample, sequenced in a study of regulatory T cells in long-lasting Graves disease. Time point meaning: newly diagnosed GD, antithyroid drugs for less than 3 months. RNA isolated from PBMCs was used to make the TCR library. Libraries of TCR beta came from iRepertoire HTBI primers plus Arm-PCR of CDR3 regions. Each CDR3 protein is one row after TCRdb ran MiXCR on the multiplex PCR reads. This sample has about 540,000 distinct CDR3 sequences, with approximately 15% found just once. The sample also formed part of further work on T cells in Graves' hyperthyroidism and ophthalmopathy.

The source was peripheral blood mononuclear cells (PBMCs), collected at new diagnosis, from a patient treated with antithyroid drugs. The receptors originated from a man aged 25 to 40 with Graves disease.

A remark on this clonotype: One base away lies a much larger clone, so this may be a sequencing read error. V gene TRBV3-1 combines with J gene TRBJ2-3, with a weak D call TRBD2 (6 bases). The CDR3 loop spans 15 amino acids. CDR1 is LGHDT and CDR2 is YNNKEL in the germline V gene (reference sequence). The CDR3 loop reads CAGSAQNGRLDTQYF. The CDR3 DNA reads TGTGCCGGCAGCGCCCAGAACGGGAGACTAGATACGCAGTATTTT.

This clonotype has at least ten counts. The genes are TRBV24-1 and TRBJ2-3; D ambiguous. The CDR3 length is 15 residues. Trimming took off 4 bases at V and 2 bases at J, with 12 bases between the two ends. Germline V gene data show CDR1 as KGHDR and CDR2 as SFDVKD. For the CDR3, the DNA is TGTGCCACCAGTGAAATCGGCCAAGCCACAGATACGCAGTATTTT. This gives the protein CATSEIGQATDTQYF.

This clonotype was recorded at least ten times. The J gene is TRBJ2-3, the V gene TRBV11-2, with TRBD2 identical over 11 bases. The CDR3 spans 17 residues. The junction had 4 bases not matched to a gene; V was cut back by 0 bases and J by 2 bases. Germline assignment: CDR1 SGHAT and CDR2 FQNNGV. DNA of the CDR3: TGTGCCAGCAGCTTAGAGATAGCGGGAGGGCCCACAGATACGCAGTATTTT. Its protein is CASSLEIAGGPTDTQYF.

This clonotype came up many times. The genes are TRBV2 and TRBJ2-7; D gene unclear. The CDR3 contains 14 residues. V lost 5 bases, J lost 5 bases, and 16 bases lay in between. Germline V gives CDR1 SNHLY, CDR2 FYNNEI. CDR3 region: CASSPSVGSNEQYF. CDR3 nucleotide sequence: TGTGCCAGCAGTCCTTCAGTGGGTAGCAACGAGCAGTACTTC.

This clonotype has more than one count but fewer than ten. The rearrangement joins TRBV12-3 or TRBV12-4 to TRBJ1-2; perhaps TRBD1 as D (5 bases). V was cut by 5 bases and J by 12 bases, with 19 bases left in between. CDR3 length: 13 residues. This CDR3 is CASSPGTEAIHTF. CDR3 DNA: TGTGCCAGCAGTCCCGGGACCGAGGCGATCCACACCTTC.

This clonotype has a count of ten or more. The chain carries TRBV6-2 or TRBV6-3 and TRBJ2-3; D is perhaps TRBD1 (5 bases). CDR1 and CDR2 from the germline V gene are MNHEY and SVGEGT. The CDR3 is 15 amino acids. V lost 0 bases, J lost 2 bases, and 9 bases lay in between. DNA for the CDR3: TGTGCCAGCAGTTACTCGGGGCTTGACACAGATACGCAGTATTTT. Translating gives CASSYSGLDTDTQYF.

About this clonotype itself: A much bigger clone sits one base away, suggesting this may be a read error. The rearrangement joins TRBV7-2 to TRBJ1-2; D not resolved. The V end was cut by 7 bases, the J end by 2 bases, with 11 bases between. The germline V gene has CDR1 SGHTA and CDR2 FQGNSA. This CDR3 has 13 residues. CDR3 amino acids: CASTKGRNYGYTF. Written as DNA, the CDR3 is TGTGCCAGCACCAAGGGCAGAAACTATGGCTACACCTTC.